The source of this TCR beta chain is a study of CD4 T cells in relation to SARS-CoV-2 and coronaviruses. The CDR3 sequence is 14 residues long. The J segment lost 1 base and the V segment lost 8 bases, leaving 4 bases of the junction unmatched. The germline V gene encodes CDR1 SGDLS and CDR2 YYNGEE. The unexposed donors gave CD4+ T cells in about 2011-2018, prior to COVID-19. The table came from immunoSEQ multiplex PCR; TCRdb's copy has only in-frame clones and leaves some out. Counted here are some 68,000 clones, over 85% occurring once; the ten biggest clones make up 0.2% to 0.25%. V usage is TRBV9 and J usage is TRBJ2-3; 10 nucleotides align to TRBD2. Input material: naive CD4+ T cells from PBMCs. Subset in this sample: naive CD4+ T cells isolated by negative enrichment. This TCR was sampled from a human donor in good health. For the CDR3, the DNA is TGTGCCAGTCAGGGGACTAGCGGCACAGATACGCAGTATTTT. Amino acid sequence: CASQGTSGTDTQYF.